This note documents a single T cell receptor beta chain sequence. The data belong to a study of control samples from healthy donors and cancer patients. Profiled with immunoSEQ multiplex PCR; TCRdb holds only in-frame clones, not every one. The sample lists roughly 170,000 clones, approximately 86% occurring once. CDR1 is SQVTM and CDR2 is ANQGSEA in the germline V gene. Trimming took 5 bases from V and 2 from J, leaving 13 bases between them. The CDR3 sequence is 14 residues long. This receptor was identified in a woman in her 30s in good health. The sample taken for sequencing was blood. The rearrangement links TRBV29-1 to TRBJ1-5, with D hard to call. CDR3 in amino acids: CSVLTDGGNQPQHF. The CDR3 DNA follows: TGCAGCGTTTTGACCGACGGGGGCAATCAGCCCCAGCATTTT.